A selection of T cell receptor beta chains follows, all from one sample in a study of Ad26.COV2.S vaccination and SARS-CoV-2 variants. Using immunoSEQ multiplex PCR, the repertoire was profiled, and TCRdb retains in-frame clones only, with some absent. The table includes around 300,000 clones, roughly nine tenths detected once. This specimen was peripheral blood, taken in a trial of Ad26.COV2.S vaccine versus placebo. The receptors originated from a person between 18 and 65 years old who received the Ad26.COV2.S COVID-19 vaccine or a placebo. CDR3s include the opening cysteine and the closing phenylalanine or tryptophan. Fields, in order: CDR3 protein, CDR3 DNA, J gene, clone size, CDR3 length, V gene, D gene. D genes are given only for firm matches. Expanded clones get a size class; other rows say once, few or many, or leave the size out.

CDR3: CASSPRDRSTGELFF; DNA: TGTGCCAGCAGCCCCCGGGACAGGAGTACCGGGGAGCTGTTTTTT; J: TRBJ2-2; size: -; length: 15; V: TRBV3-1/TRBV3-2; D: TRBD1
CDR3: CASGIYWRDGTF; DNA: TGCGCCAGCGGAATCTATTGGCGGGACGGCACCTTC; J: TRBJ1-2; size: -; length: 12; V: TRBV10-1; D: -
CDR3: CASSLDLSREQYF; DNA: TGTGCCAGCAGCTTAGATCTCTCCCGCGAGCAGTACTTC; J: TRBJ2-7; size: -; length: 13; V: TRBV11-2; D: -
CDR3: CASSLIGREDFYGYTF; DNA: TGTGCCAGCAGCTTGATTGGCAGGGAAGACTTTTATGGCTACACCTTC; J: TRBJ1-2; size: -; length: 16; V: TRBV5-6; D: -
CDR3: CASSSPTLAVGAFF; DNA: TGTGCCAGCAGCTCCCCAACATTGGCAGTCGGAGCTTTCTTT; J: TRBJ1-1; size: -; length: 14; V: TRBV13; D: -
CDR3: CASSSGQFYGYTF; DNA: TGTGCCAGCAGTTCGGGACAGTTCTATGGCTACACCTTC; J: TRBJ1-2; size: -; length: 13; V: TRBV6-5; D: TRBD1
CDR3: CASSQAGGVQPQHF; DNA: TGTGCCAGCAGTCAGGCAGGGGGTGTTCAGCCCCAGCATTTT; J: TRBJ1-5; size: -; length: 14; V: TRBV7-2; D: TRBD1
CDR3: CASSQVGDGSSPLHF; DNA: TGCGCCAGCAGCCAAGTTGGGGATGGTTCCTCACCCCTCCACTTT; J: TRBJ1-6; size: few; length: 15; V: TRBV4-3; D: -
CDR3: CASSSSVGGTGYNQPQHF; DNA: TGTGCCAGCAGTTCCTCCGTTGGGGGAACAGGGTACAATCAGCCCCAGCATTTT; J: TRBJ1-5; size: -; length: 18; V: TRBV6-2/TRBV6-3; D: -
CDR3: CASSPGGATNEKLFF; DNA: TGTGCCAGCAGCCCGGGCGGGGCAACTAATGAAAAACTGTTTTTT; J: TRBJ1-4; size: -; length: 15; V: TRBV28; D: -
CDR3: CASSYSTGGHTEAFF; DNA: TGTGCCAGCAGTTACTCGACAGGGGGTCATACTGAAGCTTTCTTT; J: TRBJ1-1; size: -; length: 15; V: TRBV6-5; D: TRBD1
CDR3: CASSQNQPGTGNTIYF; DNA: TGTGCCAGCAGCCAAAACCAACCGGGTACTGGAAACACCATATATTTT; J: TRBJ1-3; size: -; length: 16; V: TRBV7-3; D: -
CDR3: CASSLGGHTTYEQYF; DNA: TGTGCCAGCAGCTTGGGGGGACATACTACCTACGAGCAGTACTTC; J: TRBJ2-7; size: -; length: 15; V: TRBV7-2; D: -
CDR3: CASSYMAGATTDTQYF; DNA: TGTGCCAGCAGTTACATGGCCGGGGCCACCACAGATACGCAGTATTTT; J: TRBJ2-3; size: -; length: 16; V: TRBV6-2/TRBV6-3; D: -
CDR3: CASSLGGQDGYTF; DNA: TGCGCCAGCAGCTTGGGGGGACAGGATGGCTACACCTTC; J: TRBJ1-2; size: -; length: 13; V: TRBV5-1; D: TRBD1
CDR3: CASSRTLSSYNEQFF; DNA: TGTGCCAGCAGCCGGACGTTAAGCTCCTACAATGAGCAGTTCTTC; J: TRBJ2-1; size: -; length: 15; V: TRBV5-8; D: -
CDR3: CASSLAPEFLLGYTF; DNA: TGTGCCAGCAGCTTAGCTCCCGAATTCCTCCTAGGCTACACCTTC; J: TRBJ1-2; size: -; length: 15; V: TRBV7-6; D: -
CDR3: CASSLAVGGSAYEQYF; DNA: TGTGCCAGCAGCTTGGCGGTGGGGGGTTCAGCCTACGAGCAGTACTTC; J: TRBJ2-7; size: -; length: 16; V: TRBV5-4; D: -
CDR3: CASSFSGAYNEQFF; DNA: TGCGCCAGCAGCTTTAGCGGAGCTTACAATGAGCAGTTCTTC; J: TRBJ2-1; size: few; length: 14; V: TRBV5-1; D: -
CDR3: CSAKLAGQFF; DNA: TGCAGTGCAAAACTAGCGGGGCAGTTCTTC; J: TRBJ2-1; size: -; length: 10; V: TRBV20-1; D: TRBD2
CDR3: CASRLLAGDYNEQFF; DNA: TGTGCCAGCAGACTACTAGCGGGGGATTACAATGAGCAGTTCTTC; J: TRBJ2-1; size: -; length: 15; V: TRBV7-2; D: TRBD2
CDR3: CASSSLSGQAYNEQFF; DNA: TGTGCCAGCAGCTCCCTCTCGGGACAAGCATACAATGAGCAGTTCTTC; J: TRBJ2-1; size: -; length: 16; V: TRBV7-2; D: -
CDR3: CASSITSGSSGELFF; DNA: TGTGCCAGTAGTATCACTAGCGGGAGTTCGGGGGAGCTGTTTTTT; J: TRBJ2-2; size: -; length: 15; V: TRBV19; D: TRBD2
CDR3: CASSFRARYGYTF; DNA: TGTGCCAGCAGTTTTAGGGCACGCTATGGCTACACCTTC; J: TRBJ1-2; size: -; length: 13; V: TRBV27; D: -
CDR3: CASSLAGYGNQPQHF; DNA: TGTGCCAGCAGTTTAGCGGGGTATGGCAATCAGCCCCAGCATTTT; J: TRBJ1-5; size: -; length: 15; V: TRBV28; D: -
CDR3: CASSLEANYGYTF; DNA: TGTGCCAGCAGTTTAGAAGCAAACTATGGCTACACCTTC; J: TRBJ1-2; size: -; length: 13; V: TRBV12-3/TRBV12-4; D: -
CDR3: CASSSGPLEQYF; DNA: TGTGCCAGCAGCTCGGGACCCCTCGAGCAGTACTTC; J: TRBJ2-7; size: -; length: 12; V: TRBV11-3; D: -
CDR3: CASSLAGQGGYGYTF; DNA: TGTGCCAGCAGCTTGGCGGGGCAGGGGGGCTATGGCTACACCTTC; J: TRBJ1-2; size: -; length: 15; V: TRBV5-5; D: TRBD1